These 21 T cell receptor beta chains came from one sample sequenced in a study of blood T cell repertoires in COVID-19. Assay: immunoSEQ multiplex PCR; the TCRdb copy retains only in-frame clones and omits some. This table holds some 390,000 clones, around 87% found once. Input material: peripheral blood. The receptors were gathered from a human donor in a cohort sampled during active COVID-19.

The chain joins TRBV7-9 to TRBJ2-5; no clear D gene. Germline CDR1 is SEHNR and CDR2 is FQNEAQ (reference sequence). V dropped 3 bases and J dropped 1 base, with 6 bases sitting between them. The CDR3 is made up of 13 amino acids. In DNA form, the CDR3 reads TGTGCCAGCAGCTTGCAGGCCCAAGAGACCCAGTACTTC. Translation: CASSLQAQETQYF.

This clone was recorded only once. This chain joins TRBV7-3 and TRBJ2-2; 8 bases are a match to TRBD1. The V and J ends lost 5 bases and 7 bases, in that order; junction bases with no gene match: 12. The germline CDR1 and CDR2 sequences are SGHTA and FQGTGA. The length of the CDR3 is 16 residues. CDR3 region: CASSPIGQGSGGELFF. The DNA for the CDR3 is TGTGCCAGCAGCCCAATAGGACAGGGTAGCGGCGGGGAGCTGTTTTTT.

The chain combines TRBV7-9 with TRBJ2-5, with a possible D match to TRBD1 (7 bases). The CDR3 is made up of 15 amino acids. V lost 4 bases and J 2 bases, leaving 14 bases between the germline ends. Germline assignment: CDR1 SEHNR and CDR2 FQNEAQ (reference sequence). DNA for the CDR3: TGTGCCAGCAGCTCCTCAGGGGGGACGCAAGAGACCCAGTACTTC. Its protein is CASSSSGGTQETQYF.

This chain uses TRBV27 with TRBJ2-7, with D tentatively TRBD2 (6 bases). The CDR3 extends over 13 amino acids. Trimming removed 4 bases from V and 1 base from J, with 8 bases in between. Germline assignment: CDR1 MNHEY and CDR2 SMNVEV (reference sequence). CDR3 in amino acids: CASSSGESYEQYF. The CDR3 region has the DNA TGTGCCAGCAGTTCGGGGGAGTCCTACGAGCAGTACTTC.

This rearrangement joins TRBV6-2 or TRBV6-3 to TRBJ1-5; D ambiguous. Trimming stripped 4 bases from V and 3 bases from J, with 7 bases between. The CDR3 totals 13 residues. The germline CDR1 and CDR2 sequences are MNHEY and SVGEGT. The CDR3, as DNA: TGTGCCAGCAGTTGGAGTTACAATCAGCCCCAGCATTTT. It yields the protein CASSWSYNQPQHF.

The CDR3 DNA reads TGTGCCACCAGCAGCAGGACTAGCGGGGGGGAGACCCAGTACTTC. This sequence encodes CATSSRTSGGETQYF. J is TRBJ2-5 and V is TRBV15; TRBD2 agrees at 14 bases. With V trimmed by 3 bases and J by 5 bases, 2 bases remained unmatched. The CDR3 is 15 residues long. Germline values: CDR1 LNHNV, CDR2 YYDKDF (reference sequence).

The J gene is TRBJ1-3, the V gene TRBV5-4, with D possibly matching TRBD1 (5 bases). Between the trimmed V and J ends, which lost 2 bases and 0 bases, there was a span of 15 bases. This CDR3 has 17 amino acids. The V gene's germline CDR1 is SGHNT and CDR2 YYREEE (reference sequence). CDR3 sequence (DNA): TGTGCCAGCAGCTTTTCCCTTTCGACAGTCTCTGGAAACACCATATATTTT. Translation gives CASSFSLSTVSGNTIYF.

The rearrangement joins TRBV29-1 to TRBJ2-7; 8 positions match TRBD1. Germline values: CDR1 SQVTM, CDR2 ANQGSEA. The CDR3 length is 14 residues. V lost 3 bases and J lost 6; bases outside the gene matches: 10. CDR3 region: CSVDATGAVSEQYF. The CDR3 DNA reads TGCAGCGTTGACGCGACAGGGGCGGTGAGCGAGCAGTACTTC.

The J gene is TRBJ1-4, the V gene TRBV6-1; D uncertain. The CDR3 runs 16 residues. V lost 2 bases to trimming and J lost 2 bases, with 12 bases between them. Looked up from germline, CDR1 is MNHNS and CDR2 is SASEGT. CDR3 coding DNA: TGTGCCAGCAGTGAACCCCGGCAGGCCACTAATGAAAAACTGTTTTTT. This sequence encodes CASSEPRQATNEKLFF.

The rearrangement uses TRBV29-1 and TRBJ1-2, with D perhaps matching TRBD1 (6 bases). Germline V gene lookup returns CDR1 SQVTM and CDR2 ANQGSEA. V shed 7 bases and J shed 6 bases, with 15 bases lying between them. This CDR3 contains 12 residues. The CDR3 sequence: CSGMTGDNGYTF. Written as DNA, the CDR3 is TGCAGCGGCATGACCGGGGACAATGGCTACACCTTC. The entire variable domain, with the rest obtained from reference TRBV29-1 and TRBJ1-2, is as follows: SAVISQKPSRDICQRGTSLTIQCQVDSQVTMMFWYRQQPGQSLTLIATANQGSEATYESGFVIDKFPISRPNLTFSTLTVSNMSPEDSSIYLCSGMTGDNGYTFGSGTRLTVV.

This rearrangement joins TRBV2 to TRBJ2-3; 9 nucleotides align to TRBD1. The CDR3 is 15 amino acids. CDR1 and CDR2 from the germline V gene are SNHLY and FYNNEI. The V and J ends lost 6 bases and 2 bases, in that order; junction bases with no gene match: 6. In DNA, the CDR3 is TGTGCCAGCAGCCAGGACAGGGGTTACACAGATACGCAGTATTTT. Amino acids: CASSQDRGYTDTQYF.

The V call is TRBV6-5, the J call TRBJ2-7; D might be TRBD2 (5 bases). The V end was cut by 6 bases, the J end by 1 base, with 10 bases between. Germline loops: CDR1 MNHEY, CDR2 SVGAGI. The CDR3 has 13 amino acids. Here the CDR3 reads CASRPDFSYEQYF. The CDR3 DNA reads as TGTGCCAGCAGACCGGACTTTTCCTACGAGCAGTACTTC.

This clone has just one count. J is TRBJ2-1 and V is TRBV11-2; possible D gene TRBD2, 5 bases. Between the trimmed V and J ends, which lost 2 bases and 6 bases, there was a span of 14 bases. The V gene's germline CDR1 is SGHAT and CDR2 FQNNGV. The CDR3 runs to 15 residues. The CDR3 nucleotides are TGTGCCAGCAGCTTAAGCGGACGATCGAGCAATGAGCAGTTCTTC. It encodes CASSLSGRSSNEQFF.

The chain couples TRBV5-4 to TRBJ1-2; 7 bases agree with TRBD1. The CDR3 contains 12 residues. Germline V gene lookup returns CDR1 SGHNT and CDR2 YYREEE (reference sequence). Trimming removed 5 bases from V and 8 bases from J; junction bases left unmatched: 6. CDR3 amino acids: CASRNLGGGYTF. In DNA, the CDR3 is TGTGCCAGCAGGAACCTAGGGGGCGGCTACACCTTC. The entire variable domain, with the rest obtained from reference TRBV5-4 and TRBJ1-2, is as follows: ETGVTQSPTHLIKTRGQQVTLRCSSQSGHNTVSWYQQALGQGPQFIFQYYREEENGRGNFPPRFSGLQFPNYSSELNVNALELDDSALYLCASRNLGGGYTFGSGTRLTVV.

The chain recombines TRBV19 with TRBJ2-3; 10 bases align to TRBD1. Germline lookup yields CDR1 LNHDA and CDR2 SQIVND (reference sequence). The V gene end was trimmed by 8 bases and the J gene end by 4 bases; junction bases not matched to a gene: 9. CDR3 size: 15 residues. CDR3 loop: CASAPGQGSADTQYF. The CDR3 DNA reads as TGTGCCAGTGCGCCGGGACAGGGGTCCGCAGATACGCAGTATTTT.

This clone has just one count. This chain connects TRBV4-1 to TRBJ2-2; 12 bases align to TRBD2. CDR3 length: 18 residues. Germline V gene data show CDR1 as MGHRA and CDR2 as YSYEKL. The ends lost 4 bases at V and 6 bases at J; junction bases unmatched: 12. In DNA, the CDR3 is TGCGCCAGCAGCCCCCTTCGACGGACTAGCGGGGTCCCCGGGGAGCTGTTTTTT. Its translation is CASSPLRRTSGVPGELFF.

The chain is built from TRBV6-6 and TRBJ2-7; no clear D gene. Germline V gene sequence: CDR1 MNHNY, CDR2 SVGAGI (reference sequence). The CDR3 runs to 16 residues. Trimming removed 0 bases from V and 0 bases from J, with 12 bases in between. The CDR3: CASSYSNGDSSYEQYF. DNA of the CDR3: TGTGCCAGCAGTTACTCGAATGGAGATAGCTCCTACGAGCAGTACTTC.

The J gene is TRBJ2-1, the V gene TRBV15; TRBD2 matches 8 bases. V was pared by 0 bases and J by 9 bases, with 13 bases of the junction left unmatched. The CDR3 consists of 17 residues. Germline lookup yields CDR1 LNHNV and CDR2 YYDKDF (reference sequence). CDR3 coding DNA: TGTGCCACCAGCAGAGATCCCTCACTATTCGGGAGGGTTGAGCAGTTCTTC. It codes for CATSRDPSLFGRVEQFF.

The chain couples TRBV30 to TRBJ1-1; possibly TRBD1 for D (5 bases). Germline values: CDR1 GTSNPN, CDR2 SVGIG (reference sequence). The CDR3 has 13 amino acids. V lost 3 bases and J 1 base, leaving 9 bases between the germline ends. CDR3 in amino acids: CAWRGLRNTEAFF. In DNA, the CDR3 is TGTGCCTGGAGGGGGCTCAGGAACACTGAAGCTTTCTTT.

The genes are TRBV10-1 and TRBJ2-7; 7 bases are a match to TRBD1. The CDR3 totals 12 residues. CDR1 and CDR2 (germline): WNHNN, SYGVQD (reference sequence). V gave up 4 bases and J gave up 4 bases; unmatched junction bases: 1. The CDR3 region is CASSGQGYEQYF. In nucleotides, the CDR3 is TGCGCCAGCAGTGGACAGGGTTACGAGCAGTACTTC.

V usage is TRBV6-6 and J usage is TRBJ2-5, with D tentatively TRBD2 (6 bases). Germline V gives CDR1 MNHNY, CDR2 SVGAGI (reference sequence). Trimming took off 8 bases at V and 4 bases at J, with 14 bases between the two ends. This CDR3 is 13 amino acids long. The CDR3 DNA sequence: TGTGCCAGCGAGGGCGGGGAGACAGAGACCCAGTACTTC. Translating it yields CASEGGETETQYF.